This TCR beta chain was recorded in a study of T-cell reconstitution after alpha-beta-depleted transplantation in children. This sample's TCRbeta library carried unique molecular identifier barcodes. From the PCR reads, TCRdb called clonotypes with MiXCR, one entry per CDR3 protein. Of 300,000 to 400,000 distinct CDR3 sequences detected, about 16% appear once; the ten largest clones hold approximately 44%. CDR1 MNHNY and CDR2 SVGAGI come from the germline V gene (reference sequence). V was shortened by 6 bases and J by 7 bases, with 19 bases between the two germline ends. CDR3 length: 16 amino acids. This clonotype has at least ten counts.

The clonotype was recovered from a male patient under 10 years old who had a stem cell transplant for acute lymphoblastic leukemia, so the T cells may come from the graft donor. This rearrangement joins TRBV6-6 to TRBJ1-6; D is possibly TRBD1 (5 bases). This material consisted of PBMCs, mostly from graft donor cells, taken 360 days after TCRalphabeta/CD19-depleted stem cell transplant. This chain's CDR3 is CASRHAGAGKNSPLHF. CDR3 in DNA: TGTGCCAGCAGACACGCCGGCGCAGGGAAGAATTCACCCCTCCACTTT.